The clone carrying this TCR beta chain appeared once. This sample was taken from a study of cytomegalovirus exposure and HLA in healthy donors. The PCR employed 60 Vbeta primers together with 13 Jbeta primers. Sequencing used immunoSEQ multiplex PCR; TCRdb keeps in-frame clones, though not all of them. The data show 35,000 to 45,000 clones, roughly 82% seen once. Source material: PBMCs. This TCR was recovered from a woman under 30 in good health and CMV-seropositive.

The CDR3 here is CASMPGGNTGELFF. The DNA of the CDR3 is TGTGCCAGTATGCCGGGGGGGAACACCGGGGAGCTGTTTTTT. V gene TRBV19 combines with J gene TRBJ2-2; 7 bases line up with TRBD2. The ends lost 7 bases at V and 1 base at J; junction bases unmatched: 3. Germline V gene lookup returns CDR1 LNHDA and CDR2 SQIVND (reference sequence). The CDR3 contains 14 residues.